The present TCR beta chain was sequenced within a study of T cell responses to AZD1222 COVID-19 vaccine. Here immunoSEQ multiplex PCR was the method, and the copy in TCRdb shows in-frame clones only, minus some. The sample has over 130,000 clones; 85% to 90% are singletons. A word on this clone: Its specificity is unknown.

Study-wide points: A rise in Spike-specific TCR breadth and depth followed two AZD1222 doses.

This sequence was found in an adult who received the AZD1222 COVID-19 vaccine. Source: peripheral blood, taken 28 days after the second AZD1222 dose.

The CDR3 spells CASSPPGTGFYGYTF. DNA for the CDR3: TGTGCCAGCAGTCCACCCGGGACAGGGTTCTATGGCTACACCTTC. This chain connects TRBV6-5 to TRBJ1-2; TRBD1 matches 9 bases. Germline assignment: CDR1 MNHEY and CDR2 SVGAGI. The V and J ends lost 5 bases and 4 bases, in that order; junction bases with no gene match: 8. The CDR3 length is 15 residues.